Following are 4 T cell receptor beta chains from one sample sequenced in a study of low-dose radiotherapy and immunotherapy resistance in tumors. Primers used for first-strand cDNA, a TRAV- and TRBV-specific set, covered both alpha and beta chains. A roughly 22-cycle PCR with a constant-region primer and V-primer adapter amplified TCRs. Each CDR3 protein is one row after TCRdb ran MiXCR on the reads. The sample contains tens of thousands of distinct CDR3 sequences, 30% to 35% of which appear only once. Time point meaning: before trial treatment. The sample consisted of PBMCs, taken before treatment. The receptors here all came from a male donor with gallbladder cancer.

The chain employs TRBV5-4 and TRBJ1-1; 7 bases map to TRBD1. The CDR3 runs to 12 residues. Germline CDR1 is SGHNT and CDR2 is YYREEE (reference sequence). The V gene end was trimmed by 0 bases and the J gene end by 8 bases; junction bases not matched to a gene: 1. The DNA for the CDR3 is TGTGCCAGCAGCTTGGAGGACAGGGAAGCTTTCTTT. Translation gives CASSLEDREAFF.

Many counts were recorded for this clonotype. DNA of the CDR3: TGTGCCAGCAGCTTGGACGGGAAGGGGGAGACCCAGTACTTC. Translated: CASSLDGKGETQYF. The chain combines TRBV5-4 with TRBJ2-5, with D perhaps given as TRBD1 or TRBD2 (5 bases each). The germline V gene encodes CDR1 SGHNT and CDR2 YYREEE (reference sequence). V shed 0 bases and J shed 5 bases, with 11 bases lying between them. This CDR3 contains 14 residues.

The J gene is TRBJ2-2, the V gene TRBV28; a possible D gene is TRBD1 (6 bases). This CDR3 has 15 amino acids. The germline CDR1 and CDR2 sequences are MDHEN and SYDVKM. The ends were cut back, 5 bases at V and 4 bases at J, with 14 bases in the middle. CDR3 protein: CASSTDRGATGELFF. CDR3 coding DNA: TGTGCCAGCAGTACGGACAGAGGGGCCACCGGGGAGCTGTTTTTT.

This sequence joins TRBV29-1 and TRBJ2-5; D is perhaps TRBD1 (6 bases). Germline assignment: CDR1 SQVTM and CDR2 ANQGSEA. The CDR3 sequence is 12 residues long. Trimming cost V 3 bases and J 2 bases, with 7 bases left between them. The CDR3 loop is CSVEQGQETQYF. CDR3 DNA: TGCAGCGTTGAGCAGGGGCAAGAGACCCAGTACTTC. Variable domain in full (rest from reference TRBV29-1 and TRBJ2-5): SAVISQKPSRDICQRGTSLTIQCQVDSQVTMMFWYRQQPGQSLTLIATANQGSEATYESGFVIDKFPISRPNLTFSTLTVSNMSPEDSSIYLCSVEQGQETQYFGPGTRLLVL.